The next 8 T cell receptor beta chains were all read from a single sample in a study of blood T cell repertoires in COVID-19. TCRdb keeps only in-frame clones here, not all; method: immunoSEQ multiplex PCR. This sample has under 300,000 clones, with 90% found just once. The specimen sequenced was peripheral blood. These receptors were collected from a woman aged 55-75 years with COVID-19, enrolled during active disease.

The CDR3 loop reads CASSTGTASPGHTGELFF. Here the CDR3 DNA reads TGTGCCAGCAGTACCGGGACAGCATCCCCTGGGCACACCGGGGAGCTGTTTTTT. The V gene is TRBV9, the J gene TRBJ2-2, with 7 bases fitting TRBD1. The V segment lost 5 bases and the J segment 3 bases; nucleotides outside the gene matches: 16. The V gene's germline CDR1 is SGDLS and CDR2 YYNGEE. CDR3 size: 18 residues.

This clone appeared a few times. The rearrangement uses TRBV14 and TRBJ1-5; D might be TRBD1 (5 bases). The CDR3 length is 13 residues. CDR1 is SGHDN and CDR2 is FVKESK in the germline V gene. V dropped 3 bases and J dropped 5 bases, with 8 bases sitting between them. CDR3 sequence reads: CASSHSRDQPQHF. The CDR3 region has the DNA TGTGCCAGCAGCCATTCCAGGGATCAGCCCCAGCATTTT. Supplemented by reference TRBV14 and TRBJ1-5, the full variable domain reads EAGVTQFPSHSVIEKGQTVTLRCDPISGHDNLYWYRRVMGKEIKFLLHFVKESKQDESGMPNNRFLAERTGGTYSTLKVQPAELEDSGVYFCASSHSRDQPQHFGDGTRLSIL.

The rearrangement uses TRBV5-8 and TRBJ1-2; D not certain. Germline V gene sequence: CDR1 SGHTS, CDR2 YDEGEE. This CDR3 is built from 13 residues. V dropped 1 base and J dropped 7 bases, with 11 bases sitting between them. DNA for the CDR3: TGTGCCAGCAGCTTGTCAGGAACTGGTGGCTACACCTTC. This codes for CASSLSGTGGYTF.

V gene TRBV5-1 combines with J gene TRBJ1-5; 8 bases map to TRBD1. V was pared by 4 bases and J by 7 bases, with 7 bases of the junction left unmatched. This CDR3 is 14 amino acids long. Germline V gene data show CDR1 as SGHRS and CDR2 as YFSETQ. The DNA for the CDR3 is TGCGCCAGCAGCGCAGGGGGCGTTGGGCAGCCCCAGCATTTT. Its translation is CASSAGGVGQPQHF.

The rearrangement joins TRBV19 to TRBJ1-4; tentatively, D is TRBD1 (5 bases). Germline V gene lookup returns CDR1 LNHDA and CDR2 SQIVND (reference sequence). The CDR3 covers 14 residues. Trimming cost V 5 bases and J 1 base, with 8 bases left between them. CDR3 in DNA: TGTGCCAGTAGTTCCCAGGGAACTAATGAAAAACTGTTTTTT. Protein sequence: CASSSQGTNEKLFF.

The chain couples TRBV5-4 to TRBJ2-1; 9 nucleotides agree with TRBD1. The CDR3 extends over 15 amino acids. In germline, CDR1 is SGHNT, CDR2 YYREEE (reference sequence). The junction had 4 bases not matched to a gene; V was cut back by 2 bases and J by 4 bases. Written as DNA, the CDR3 is TGTGCCAGCAGCTTCGGACAGGGGACTTACAATGAGCAGTTCTTC. This codes for CASSFGQGTYNEQFF.

The V and J genes are TRBV9 and TRBJ2-1, with 9 bases identical to TRBD1. There are 16 residues in the CDR3. V was clipped by 5 bases and J by 7 bases; unmatched bases: 13. Germline CDR1 reads SGDLS; CDR2 reads YYNGEE. The CDR3 here is CASSNFRTGVMNEQFF. The CDR3 region has the DNA TGTGCCAGCAGTAATTTTAGGACAGGGGTTATGAATGAGCAGTTCTTC. The complete variable domain, with remaining parts taken from reference TRBV9 and TRBJ2-1, reads DSGVTQTPKHLITATGQRVTLRCSPRSGDLSVYWYQQSLDQGLQFLIQYYNGEERAKGNILERFSAQQFPDLHSELNLSSLELGDSALYFCASSNFRTGVMNEQFFGPGTRLTVL.

Points on this clone: The same CDR3 arises from other DNA sequences in this sample as well. This chain joins TRBV5-1 and TRBJ1-4, with D hard to call. Deletions cut 3 bases from V and 5 bases from J, with 11 bases between. The CDR3 has 14 residues. CDR1 SGHRS and CDR2 YFSETQ come from the germline V gene. This CDR3 is CASSSGTVNEKLFF. Here the CDR3 DNA reads TGCGCCAGCAGCTCGGGAACAGTAAATGAAAAACTGTTTTTT.